A selection of T cell receptor beta chains follows, all from one sample in a study of blood T cells in healthy people across ages. TCRdb re-called the 5' RACE reads through MiXCR, storing one row per CDR3 protein. The top ten hold over 5% of the sample, which has about 1.4 million distinct CDR3 sequences, roughly 64% seen once. Specimen: blood. These receptor sequences come from a man between 18 and 35 years old in good health. The CDR3 runs from the conserved cysteine through the conserved F or W. A D gene is named only where the DNA matches it firmly. The size entry is marked missing in some rows and otherwise reads once, few, many or a size class.

DNA	CDR3	D	size	V	J
TGTGCCAGCAGCCCCTACGGGGGGTTAGGAGAGACCCAGTACTTC	CASSPYGGLGETQYF	TRBD2	-	TRBV3-1	TRBJ2-5
TGTGCCAGCGCGAGCCTAGCGGGAGGAGAGACCCAGTACTTC	CASASLAGGETQYF	TRBD2	few	TRBV7-2	TRBJ2-5
TGCGCCAGCAGTGATACGCCAGCCGAGCAGTACTTC	CASSDTPAEQYF	-	-	TRBV10-2	TRBJ2-7
TGTGCCAGCAGCTCGACGGGGACGTACTATGGCTACACCTTC	CASSSTGTYYGYTF	-	-	TRBV11-2	TRBJ1-2
TGCAGTGCTATCCCCGGGACAGGGAGAGTCAATGAGCAGTTCTTC	CSAIPGTGRVNEQFF	TRBD1	many	TRBV20-1	TRBJ2-1
TGTGCCAGCAGCCAAGTGATGGAAAATTCACCCCTCCACTTT	CASSQVMENSPLHF	-	-	TRBV4-2	TRBJ1-6
TGTGCCAGCAGCTCTATATTAATTACCCACTTCTATGGCTACACCTTC	CASSSILITHFYGYTF	-	-	TRBV5-5	TRBJ1-2
TGCAGTGCGCAGGGGGGGGCCAATCAGCCCCAGCATTTT	CSAQGGANQPQHF	TRBD1	-	TRBV20-1	TRBJ1-5
TGCAGTGCTAGGGCCAGGAACTCCTACAATGAGCAGTTCTTC	CSARARNSYNEQFF	-	few	TRBV20-1	TRBJ2-1
TGTGCCAGCAGTTTTGGGACTAGCGGCAATGAGCAGTTCTTC	CASSFGTSGNEQFF	TRBD2	few	TRBV12-3/TRBV12-4	TRBJ2-1